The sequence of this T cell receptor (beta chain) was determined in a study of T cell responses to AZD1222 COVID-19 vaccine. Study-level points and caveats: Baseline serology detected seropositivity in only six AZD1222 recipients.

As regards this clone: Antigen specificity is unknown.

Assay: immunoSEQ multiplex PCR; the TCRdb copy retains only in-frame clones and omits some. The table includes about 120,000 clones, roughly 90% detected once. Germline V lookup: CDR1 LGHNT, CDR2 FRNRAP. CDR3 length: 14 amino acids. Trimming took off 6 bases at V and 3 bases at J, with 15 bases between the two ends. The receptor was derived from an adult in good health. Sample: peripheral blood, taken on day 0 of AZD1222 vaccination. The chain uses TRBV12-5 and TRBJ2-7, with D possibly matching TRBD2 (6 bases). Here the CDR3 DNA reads TGTGCTAGTGGCACGGGACTGATAGACTACGAGCAGTACTTC. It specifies CASGTGLIDYEQYF.